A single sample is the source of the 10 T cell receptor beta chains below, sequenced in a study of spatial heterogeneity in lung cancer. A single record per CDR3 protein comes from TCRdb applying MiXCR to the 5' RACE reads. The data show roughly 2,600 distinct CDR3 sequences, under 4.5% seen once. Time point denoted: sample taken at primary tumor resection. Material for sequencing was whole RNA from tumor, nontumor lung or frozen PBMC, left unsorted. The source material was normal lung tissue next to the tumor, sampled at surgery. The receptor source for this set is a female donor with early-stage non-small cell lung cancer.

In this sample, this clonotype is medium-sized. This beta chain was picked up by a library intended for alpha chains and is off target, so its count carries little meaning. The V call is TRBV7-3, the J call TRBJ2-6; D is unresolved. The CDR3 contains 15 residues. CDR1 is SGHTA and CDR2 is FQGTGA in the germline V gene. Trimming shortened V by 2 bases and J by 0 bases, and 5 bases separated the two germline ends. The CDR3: CASSLAPSGANVLTF. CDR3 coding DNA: TGTGCCAGCAGCTTAGCCCCCTCTGGGGCCAACGTCCTGACTTTC.

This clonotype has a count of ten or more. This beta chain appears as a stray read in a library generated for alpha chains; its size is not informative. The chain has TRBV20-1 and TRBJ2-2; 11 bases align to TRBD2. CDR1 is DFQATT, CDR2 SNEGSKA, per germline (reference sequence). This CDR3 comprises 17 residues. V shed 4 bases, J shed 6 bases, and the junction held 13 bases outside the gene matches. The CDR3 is CSAIPTGLAGDPGELFF. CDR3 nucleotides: TGCAGTGCTATACCCACCGGACTAGCGGGTGATCCCGGGGAGCTGTTTTTT.

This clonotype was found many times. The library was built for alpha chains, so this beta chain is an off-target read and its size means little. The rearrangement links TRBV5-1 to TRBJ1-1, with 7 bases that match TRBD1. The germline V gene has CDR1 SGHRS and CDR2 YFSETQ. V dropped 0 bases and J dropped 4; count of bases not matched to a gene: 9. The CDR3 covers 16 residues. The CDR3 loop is CASSLASRGDLTEAFF. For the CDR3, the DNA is TGCGCCAGCAGCTTGGCTTCCAGGGGGGACCTCACTGAAGCTTTCTTT.

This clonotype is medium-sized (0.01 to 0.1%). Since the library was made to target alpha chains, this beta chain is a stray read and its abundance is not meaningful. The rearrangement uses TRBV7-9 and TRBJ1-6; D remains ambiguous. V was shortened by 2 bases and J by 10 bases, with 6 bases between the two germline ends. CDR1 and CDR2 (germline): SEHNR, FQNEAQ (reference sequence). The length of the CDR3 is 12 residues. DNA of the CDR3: TGTGCCAGCAGCTTATTGGCCTCACCCCTCCACTTT. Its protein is CASSLLASPLHF.

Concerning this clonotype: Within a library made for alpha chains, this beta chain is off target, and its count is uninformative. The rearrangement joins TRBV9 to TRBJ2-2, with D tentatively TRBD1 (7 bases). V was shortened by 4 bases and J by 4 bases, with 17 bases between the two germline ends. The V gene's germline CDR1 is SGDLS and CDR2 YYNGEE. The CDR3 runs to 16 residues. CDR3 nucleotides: TGTGCCAGCAGCTTCCAGGGGGGCCGGGGCACCGGGGAGCTGTTTTTT. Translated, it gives CASSFQGGRGTGELFF. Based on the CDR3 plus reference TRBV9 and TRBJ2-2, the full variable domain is DSGVTQTPKHLITATGQRVTLRCSPRSGDLSVYWYQQSLDQGLQFLIQYYNGEERAKGNILERFSAQQFPDLHSELNLSSLELGDSALYFCASSFQGGRGTGELFFGEGSRLTVL.

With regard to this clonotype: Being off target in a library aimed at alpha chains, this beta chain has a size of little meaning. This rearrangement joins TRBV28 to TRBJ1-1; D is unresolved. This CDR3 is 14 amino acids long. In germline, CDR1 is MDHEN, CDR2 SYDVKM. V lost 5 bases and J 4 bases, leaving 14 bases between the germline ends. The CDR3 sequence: CASSPRGASTEAFF. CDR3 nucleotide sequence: TGTGCCAGCAGTCCCCGGGGTGCGAGCACTGAAGCTTTCTTT.

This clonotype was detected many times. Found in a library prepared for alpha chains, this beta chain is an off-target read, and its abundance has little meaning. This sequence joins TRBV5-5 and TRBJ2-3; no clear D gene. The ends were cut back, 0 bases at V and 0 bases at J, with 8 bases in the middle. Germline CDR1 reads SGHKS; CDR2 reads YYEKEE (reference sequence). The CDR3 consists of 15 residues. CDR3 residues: CASSLGGGSTDTQYF. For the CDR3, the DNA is TGTGCCAGCAGCTTGGGCGGCGGTAGCACAGATACGCAGTATTTT. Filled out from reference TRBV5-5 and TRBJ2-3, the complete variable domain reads DAGVTQSPTHLIKTRGQQVTLRCSPISGHKSVSWYQQVLGQGPQFIFQYYEKEERGRGNFPDRFSARQFPNYSSELNVNALLLGDSALYLCASSLGGGSTDTQYFGPGTRLTVL.

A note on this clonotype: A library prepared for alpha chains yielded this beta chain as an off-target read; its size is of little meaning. As DNA, the CDR3 is TGTGCCAGCAGTCCCCGGACAGTGACTAATGAAAAACTGTTTTTT. This encodes CASSPRTVTNEKLFF. The J gene is TRBJ1-4, the V gene TRBV12-3 or TRBV12-4, with TRBD1 as a possible D gene (6 bases). The CDR3 length is 15 residues. The V gene lost 5 bases and the J gene lost 2 bases, with 12 bases spanning the gap.

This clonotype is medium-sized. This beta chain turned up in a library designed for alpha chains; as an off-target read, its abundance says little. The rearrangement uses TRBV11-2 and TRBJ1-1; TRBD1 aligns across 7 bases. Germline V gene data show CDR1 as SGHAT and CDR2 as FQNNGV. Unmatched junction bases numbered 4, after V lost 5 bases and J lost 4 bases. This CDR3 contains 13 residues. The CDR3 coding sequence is TGTGCCAGCAGCCCCCCAGGGGGCACTGAAGCTTTCTTT. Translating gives CASSPPGGTEAFF.

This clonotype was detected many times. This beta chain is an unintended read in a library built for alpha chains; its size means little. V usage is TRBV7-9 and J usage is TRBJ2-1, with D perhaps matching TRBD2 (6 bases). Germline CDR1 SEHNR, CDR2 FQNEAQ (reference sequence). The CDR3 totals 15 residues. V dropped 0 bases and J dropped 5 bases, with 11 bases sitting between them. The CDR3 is CASSLAGSRNNEQFF. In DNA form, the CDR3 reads TGTGCCAGCAGCTTAGCCGGGAGTAGGAACAATGAGCAGTTCTTC.